This TCR beta chain was profiled in a study of cytomegalovirus exposure and HLA in healthy donors. PCR primers comprised 60 Vbeta and 13 Jbeta primers. The protocol was immunoSEQ multiplex PCR, while the TCRdb copy is restricted to in-frame clones and leaves out a portion. Of roughly 110,000 clones listed, around three quarters are singletons. Study findings and constraints: A later analysis appeared to link common viral pathogens to several of the most significant clusters. It has been reported that TCR beta sequences accurately predicted the HLA-A and HLA-B alleles of most subjects.

On this clone: The antigen is unknown.

J gave up 2 bases and V 4 bases, and 6 bases lay outside the gene matches. The CDR3 length is 16 residues. CDR1 is SGHRS and CDR2 is YFSETQ in the germline V gene. The sequence was obtained from a boy aged 5-17 years in good health and CMV-seronegative. V gene TRBV5-1 combines with J gene TRBJ2-3, with 11 bases aligning to TRBD2. Input material: PBMCs. Here the CDR3 DNA reads TGCGCCAGCAGCCCCCCGACTAGCGGGATCACAGATACGCAGTATTTT. Its protein is CASSPPTSGITDTQYF. The complete variable domain, with remaining parts taken from reference TRBV5-1 and TRBJ2-3, reads KAGVTQTPRYLIKTRGQQVTLSCSPISGHRSVSWYQQTPGQGLQFLFEYFSETQRNKGNFPGRFSGRQFSNSRSEMNVSTLELGDSALYLCASSPPTSGITDTQYFGPGTRLTVL.